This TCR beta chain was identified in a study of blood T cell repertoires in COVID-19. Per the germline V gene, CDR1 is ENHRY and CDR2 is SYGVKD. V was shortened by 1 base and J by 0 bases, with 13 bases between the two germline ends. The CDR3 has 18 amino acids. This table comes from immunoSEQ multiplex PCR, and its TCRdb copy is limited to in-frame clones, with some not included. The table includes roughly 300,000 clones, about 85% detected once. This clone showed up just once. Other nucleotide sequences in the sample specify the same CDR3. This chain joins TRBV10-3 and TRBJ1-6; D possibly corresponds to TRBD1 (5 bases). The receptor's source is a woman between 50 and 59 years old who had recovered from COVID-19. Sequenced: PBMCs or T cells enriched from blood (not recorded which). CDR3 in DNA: TGTGCCATCAGTGAGTGGGGGGGGGAGAGCTCCTATAATTCACCCCTCCACTTT. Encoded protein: CAISEWGGESSYNSPLHF.